The 25 T cell receptor beta chains presented below share a single source sample, sequenced in a study of blood T cell repertoires in COVID-19. Profiled with immunoSEQ multiplex PCR; TCRdb holds only in-frame clones, not every one. The table lists roughly 240,000 clones, roughly 80% of them singletons. Sequences were obtained from peripheral blood. The receptors were sampled from a man aged 55-75 years who had recovered from COVID-19.

J is TRBJ1-2 and V is TRBV7-9; 7 positions agree with TRBD1. This CDR3 is 13 amino acids long. CDR1 and CDR2 (germline): SEHNR, FQNEAQ (reference sequence). J gave up 2 bases and V 11 bases, and 8 bases lay outside the gene matches. CDR3 bases: TGTGCCGGGACAGACAGGGAAAACTATGGCTACACCTTC. Translating it yields CAGTDRENYGYTF.

The chain recombines TRBV6-1 with TRBJ1-2, with D unresolved. This CDR3 comprises 13 residues. CDR1 MNHNS and CDR2 SASEGT come from the germline V gene. V lost 0 bases and J lost 3, with 5 bases in between. The CDR3: CASSEAADYGYTF. The CDR3 bases are TGTGCCAGCAGTGAAGCGGCAGACTATGGCTACACCTTC.

The chain joins TRBV4-2 to TRBJ1-6; TRBD1 matches 8 bases. J gave up 7 bases and V 3 bases, and 8 bases lay outside the gene matches. The CDR3 extends over 16 amino acids. Germline V CDR1 and CDR2: LGHNA, YNFKEQ. CDR3 protein: CASSQGDRSGNSPLHF. The CDR3 DNA reads TGTGCCAGCAGCCAGGGGGACAGGTCGGGCAATTCACCCCTCCACTTT.

The genes are TRBV3-1 (or the pseudogene TRBV3-2) and TRBJ2-5; TRBD2 might be the D (5 bases). CDR1 and CDR2 from the germline V gene are LGHDT and YNNKEL (reference sequence). The V gene lost 4 bases and the J gene lost 5 bases, with 17 bases spanning the gap. The length of the CDR3 is 15 residues. The CDR3 reads CASSPMDSLRETQYF. In DNA, the CDR3 is TGTGCCAGCAGCCCTATGGACTCTTTACGGGAGACCCAGTACTTC.

CDR3 DNA sequence: TGTGCCAGCAGTGAAGGACAGGGGATGAATGGTCCCCAGCATTTT. It codes for CASSEGQGMNGPQHF. The rearrangement links TRBV2 to TRBJ1-5; TRBD1 matches at 8 bases. Germline CDR1 SNHLY, CDR2 FYNNEI. This CDR3 is built from 15 residues. V dropped 1 base and J dropped 10; count of bases not matched to a gene: 9.

The genes are TRBV9 and TRBJ1-5; possibly TRBD1 for D (5 bases). V was pared by 0 bases and J by 3 bases, with 10 bases between. The CDR3 has 15 amino acids. Per germline, CDR1 SGDLS and CDR2 YYNGEE. The DNA for the CDR3 is TGTGCCAGCAGCGTAGCCGGGGGGGACAATCAGCCCCAGCATTTT. Amino acid sequence: CASSVAGGDNQPQHF.

The J gene is TRBJ1-6, the V gene TRBV28; 8 bases line up with TRBD1. The J segment lost 9 bases and the V segment lost 3 bases, leaving 4 bases of the junction unmatched. CDR1 and CDR2 from the germline V gene are MDHEN and SYDVKM. CDR3 size: 14 residues. CDR3 in amino acids: CASSFGQGFSPLHF. For the CDR3, the DNA is TGTGCCAGCAGTTTCGGACAGGGTTTTTCACCCCTCCACTTT.

As regards this clone: Its ends do not fully match the called genes, so a read error is possible. The chain joins TRBV3-1 (or the pseudogene TRBV3-2) to TRBJ2-2; D gene uncertain. Looked up from germline, CDR1 is LGHDT and CDR2 is YNNKEL (reference sequence). This CDR3 region has 15 residues. CDR3 sequence reads: CASSQDISYTGELFF. CDR3 sequence (DNA): TGTGCCAGCAGTCAAGATATCAGTTACACCGGGGAGCTGTTTTTT.

This chain joins TRBV5-6 and TRBJ1-2, with TRBD1 identical over 8 bases. Germline V CDR1 and CDR2: SGHDT, YYEEEE. The CDR3 length is 14 residues. The J segment lost 8 bases and the V segment lost 4 bases, leaving 10 bases of the junction unmatched. CDR3 amino acids: CASSPGQDMGGYTF. The CDR3 DNA reads TGTGCCAGCAGCCCGGGACAGGATATGGGAGGCTACACCTTC.

This rearrangement joins TRBV9 to TRBJ2-3, with 7 nucleotides matching TRBD1. CDR1 SGDLS and CDR2 YYNGEE come from the germline V gene. The ends lost 0 bases at V and 1 base at J; junction bases unmatched: 2. CDR3 size: 15 residues. Here the CDR3 reads CASSVEGAGTDTQYF. CDR3 sequence (DNA): TGTGCCAGCAGCGTAGAGGGGGCAGGCACAGATACGCAGTATTTT. The whole variable domain, remainder taken from reference TRBV9 and TRBJ2-3, is DSGVTQTPKHLITATGQRVTLRCSPRSGDLSVYWYQQSLDQGLQFLIQYYNGEERAKGNILERFSAQQFPDLHSELNLSSLELGDSALYFCASSVEGAGTDTQYFGPGTRLTVL.

The rearrangement uses TRBV19 and TRBJ2-6; D is possibly TRBD2 (7 bases). The CDR3 is 17 amino acids. The germline V and J ends were trimmed by 3 bases and 2 bases, with 14 bases remaining between them. The germline gives CDR1 LNHDA, CDR2 SQIVND (reference sequence). CDR3 DNA sequence: TGTGCCAGTAGTATGAGGGGGGGAATAACTGGGGCCAACGTCCTGACTTTC. Translated, it gives CASSMRGGITGANVLTF.

The rearrangement links TRBV7-9 to TRBJ1-5; a possible D gene is TRBD1 (5 bases). The V end was cut by 0 bases, the J end by 6 bases, with 12 bases between. This CDR3 spans 15 amino acids. The germline V gene has CDR1 SEHNR and CDR2 FQNEAQ (reference sequence). The CDR3 DNA reads as TGTGCCAGCAGCTTAGCTGGGGCCCGCGGTCAGCCCCAGCATTTT. Translating it yields CASSLAGARGQPQHF.

The gene calls are TRBV6-1 and TRBJ1-5; no clear D gene. CDR3 length equals 14 residues. CDR1 is MNHNS and CDR2 is SASEGT in the germline V gene. V shed 2 bases and J shed 5 bases, with 10 bases lying between them. The CDR3, as DNA: TGTGCCAGCAGTGAATCTGAGGCTTATCAGCCCCAGCATTTT. Translation gives CASSESEAYQPQHF.

This chain joins TRBV27 and TRBJ2-7, with D possibly being TRBD1 (7 bases). From germline, CDR1 is MNHEY and CDR2 SMNVEV (reference sequence). This CDR3 comprises 17 residues. Trimming pared 6 bases from V and 0 bases from J, leaving 21 bases between. The CDR3 here is CASRPPGGRRNSYEQYF. Here the CDR3 DNA reads TGTGCCAGCAGACCCCCAGGGGGGAGGCGTAACTCCTACGAGCAGTACTTC.

J is TRBJ2-5 and V is TRBV2, with D perhaps matching TRBD2 (5 bases). V was clipped by 3 bases and J by 5 bases, with 10 bases between them. Germline V gives CDR1 SNHLY, CDR2 FYNNEI. This CDR3 has 13 amino acids. The CDR3 sequence is CASSEDLRETQYF. CDR3 coding DNA: TGTGCCAGCAGTGAGGACTTAAGGGAGACCCAGTACTTC.

The chain combines TRBV2 with TRBJ2-3, with 9 bases aligning to TRBD1. The CDR3 spans 14 residues. The germline V gene has CDR1 SNHLY and CDR2 FYNNEI. V lost 4 bases to trimming and J lost 1 base; unmatched junction nucleotides: 0. The DNA for the CDR3 is TGTGCCAGCAGTGGGGACAGGGGCACAGATACGCAGTATTTT. It specifies CASSGDRGTDTQYF.

This clone was counted between two and nine times. The gene calls are TRBV7-2 and TRBJ1-6, with D perhaps matching TRBD1 (6 bases). CDR3 size: 15 residues. Germline V gene sequence: CDR1 SGHTA, CDR2 FQGNSA. The ends were cut back, 6 bases at V and 6 bases at J, with 15 bases in the middle. The CDR3 here is CASRPGTSPNSPLHF. The CDR3, as DNA: TGTGCCAGCAGGCCCGGGACATCTCCTAATTCACCCCTCCACTTT.

This clone was detected a few times. Here the CDR3 reads CASSPWAGLGNTEAFF. For the CDR3, the DNA is TGTGCCAGCAGCCCTTGGGCAGGGTTAGGGAACACTGAAGCTTTCTTT. The chain links TRBV5-5 to TRBJ1-1, with D tentatively TRBD1 (5 bases). This CDR3 has 16 amino acids. CDR1 SGHKS and CDR2 YYEKEE come from the germline V gene (reference sequence). Between the trimmed V and J ends, which lost 4 bases and 1 base, there was a span of 17 bases.

The chain recombines TRBV11-2 with TRBJ1-1; a weak D match, TRBD1 (6 bases). The germline V gene has CDR1 SGHAT and CDR2 FQNNGV. The CDR3 loop spans 13 amino acids. The V end was cut by 8 bases, the J end by 1 base, with 11 bases between. CDR3 coding DNA: TGTGCCAGCGCAATGGGACAGAACACTGAAGCTTTCTTT. It translates to CASAMGQNTEAFF.

The rearrangement joins TRBV15 to TRBJ2-1, with D possibly matching TRBD1 (5 bases). There are 13 residues in the CDR3. Germline CDR1 LNHNV, CDR2 YYDKDF (reference sequence). V lost 11 bases to trimming and J lost 6 bases, with 17 bases between them. The CDR3 region has the DNA TGTGCCGGCGCGTGGAGCCAGGGCAATGAGCAGTTCTTC. The encoded protein is CAGAWSQGNEQFF.

The J gene is TRBJ1-1, the V gene TRBV10-3; D not certain. The CDR3 contains 12 residues. Germline CDR1 is ENHRY and CDR2 is SYGVKD. The V end was cut by 5 bases, the J end by 5 bases, with 9 bases between. The CDR3 protein is CAISPGKTEAFF. The CDR3 bases are TGTGCCATCAGTCCCGGGAAAACTGAAGCTTTCTTT.

The chain recombines TRBV29-1 with TRBJ2-1, with TRBD2 matching over 13 bases. The CDR3 totals 15 residues. Germline V lookup: CDR1 SQVTM, CDR2 ANQGSEA. With 3 bases clipped from V and 5 bases from J, the junction kept 4 bases outside the gene matches. The CDR3 bases are TGCAGCGTTGACGTAGGACTAGCGGGGGACAATGAGCAGTTCTTC. It is translated as CSVDVGLAGDNEQFF.

The genes are TRBV11-2 and TRBJ2-1; 16 bases match TRBD2. The V gene end was trimmed by 5 bases and the J gene end by 9 bases; junction bases not matched to a gene: 7. This CDR3 is built from 16 residues. CDR1 is SGHAT and CDR2 is FQNNGV in the germline V gene. This CDR3 is CASSLGTSGGVIEQFF. In DNA form, the CDR3 reads TGTGCCAGCAGCCTCGGGACTAGCGGGGGGGTTATTGAGCAGTTCTTC. The whole variable domain, filled in from reference TRBV11-2 and TRBJ2-1, reads EAGVAQSPRYKIIEKRQSVAFWCNPISGHATLYWYQQILGQGPKLLIQFQNNGVVDDSQLPKDRFSAERLKGVDSTLKIQPAKLEDSAVYLCASSLGTSGGVIEQFFGPGTRLTVL.

CDR3 sequence reads: CASSVGQDSYEQYF. The CDR3 DNA sequence: TGTGCCAGCAGCGTAGGTCAGGATTCCTACGAGCAGTACTTC. The rearrangement joins TRBV9 to TRBJ2-7; no definite D call. Germline CDR1 is SGDLS and CDR2 is YYNGEE. V was shortened by 0 bases and J by 1 base, with 8 bases between the two germline ends. The CDR3 is made up of 14 amino acids.

CDR3 loop: CASSYGTSGSNEQFF. The CDR3 DNA is TGTGCCAGCAGTTACGGGACTAGCGGGAGCAATGAGCAGTTCTTC. The chain employs TRBV27 and TRBJ2-1, with TRBD2 matching 14 bases. With 4 bases clipped from V and 6 bases from J, the junction kept 2 bases outside the gene matches. Germline V CDR1 and CDR2: MNHEY, SMNVEV (reference sequence). The CDR3 is 15 amino acids.